This TCR beta chain derives from a study of response to subunit inactivated influenza vaccine. The CDR3 is made up of 14 amino acids. Germline V lookup: CDR1 DFQATT, CDR2 SNEGSKA (reference sequence). The V gene lost 1 base and the J gene lost 4 bases, with 11 bases spanning the gap. The table lists this clonotype with a few counts. TCRdb re-called the RT-PCR reads with MiXCR, one entry per CDR3 protein. The sample has more than 450,000 distinct CDR3 sequences; 11% are singletons. These data also formed part of another study, on T cells expressing NK-cell markers. That work states: Researchers built TCR beta cDNA using 5'RACE template switching with UMIs.

The sequence came from a man aged 50-59 years who received an inactivated influenza vaccine. Material: PBMCs from blood, obtained on the day of vaccination. V usage is TRBV20-1 and J usage is TRBJ2-1; TRBD2 might be the D (6 bases). The CDR3 region has the DNA TGCAGTGCTAGAGGAAGGGAGGTATACAATGAGCAGTTCTTC. It encodes CSARGREVYNEQFF.